The source of this T cell receptor (beta chain) is a study of T cell changes during pregnancy in multiple sclerosis. The protocol was immunoSEQ multiplex PCR, while the TCRdb copy is restricted to in-frame clones and leaves out a portion. The sample consists of approximately 60,000 clones, around 91% of them appearing once. Germline CDR1 SGHAT, CDR2 FQNNGV. The CDR3 length is 14 residues. V dropped 6 bases and J dropped 3; count of bases not matched to a gene: 6. This TCR was sampled from a female donor in good health, enrolled as a control in a pregnancy study. Sequencing used peripheral blood, obtained in the third trimester of pregnancy. The chain uses TRBV11-2 and TRBJ1-2; 8 bases fit TRBD1. The CDR3 coding sequence is TGTGCCAGCAGTTCGGACAGGGTCGACTATGGCTACACCTTC. Protein: CASSSDRVDYGYTF.